This TCR beta chain was sequenced for a study of molecular identifiers for immune sequencing clone quantification. About this clonotype itself: A read error is possible here, since a much larger clone lies one base away.

TCRdb itself ran the PCR reads through MiXCR, one entry per CDR3 protein. The sample consists of 400,000 to 600,000 distinct CDR3 sequences, around 23% of them appearing once. Sorting isolated naive CD8 T cells as CD8+CD4-CCR7+CD45RA+ events. CDR1 LGHNA and CDR2 YSLEER come from the germline V gene. The length of the CDR3 is 17 residues. Material for sequencing was naive CD8+ T cells from blood, with Jurkat cell RNA spiked in. Subset denoted: FACS-sorted CD8+CD4-CCR7+CD45RA+ naive T cells. This rearrangement joins TRBV4-3 to TRBJ2-2, with D maybe TRBD2 (6 bases). The source is a human donor in good health. Some libraries in this study had Jurkat cell RNA spiked in. The CDR3 reads CANSQPLEGLGTGELFF. CDR3 in DNA: TGCGCCAACAGCCAACCTTTGGAGGGCCTAGGTACCGGGGAGCTGTTTTTT.